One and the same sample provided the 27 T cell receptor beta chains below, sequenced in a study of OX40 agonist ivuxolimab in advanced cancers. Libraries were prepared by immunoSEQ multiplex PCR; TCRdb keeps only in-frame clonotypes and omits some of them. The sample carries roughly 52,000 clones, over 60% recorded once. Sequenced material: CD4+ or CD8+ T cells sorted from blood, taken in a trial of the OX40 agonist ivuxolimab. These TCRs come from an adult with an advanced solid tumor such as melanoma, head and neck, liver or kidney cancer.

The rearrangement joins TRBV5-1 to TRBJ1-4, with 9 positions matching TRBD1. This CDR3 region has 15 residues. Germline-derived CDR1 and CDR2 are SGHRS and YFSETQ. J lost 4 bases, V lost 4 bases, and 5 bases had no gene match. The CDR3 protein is CASSRGQGLNEKLFF. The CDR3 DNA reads TGCGCCAGCAGCCGGGGACAGGGCCTTAATGAAAAACTGTTTTTT.

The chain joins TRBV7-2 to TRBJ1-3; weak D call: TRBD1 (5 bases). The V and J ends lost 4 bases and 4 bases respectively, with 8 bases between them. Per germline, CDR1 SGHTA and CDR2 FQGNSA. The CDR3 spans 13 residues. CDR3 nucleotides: TGTGCCAGCAGCTCTCGGACAGGAAACACCATATATTTT. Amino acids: CASSSRTGNTIYF.

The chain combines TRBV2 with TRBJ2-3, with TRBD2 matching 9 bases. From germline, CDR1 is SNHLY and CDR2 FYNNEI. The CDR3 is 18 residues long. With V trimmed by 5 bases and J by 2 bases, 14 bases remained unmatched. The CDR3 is CASSRVIAGVTYTDTQYF. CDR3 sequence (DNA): TGTGCCAGCAGTAGAGTAATAGCGGGGGTGACATACACAGATACGCAGTATTTT.

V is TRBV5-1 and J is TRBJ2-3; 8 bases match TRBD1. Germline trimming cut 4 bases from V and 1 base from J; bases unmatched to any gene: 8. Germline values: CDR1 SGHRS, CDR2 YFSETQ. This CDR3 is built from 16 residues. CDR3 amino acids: CASSVDPGQGTDTQYF. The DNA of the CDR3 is TGCGCCAGCAGCGTAGACCCGGGACAGGGCACAGATACGCAGTATTTT.

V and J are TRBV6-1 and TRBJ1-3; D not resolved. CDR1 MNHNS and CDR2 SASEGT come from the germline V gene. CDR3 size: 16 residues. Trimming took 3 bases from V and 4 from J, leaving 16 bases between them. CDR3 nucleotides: TGTGCCAGCAGTGAGGGTCCCCCGCCGGGGGGAAACACCATATATTTT. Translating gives CASSEGPPPGGNTIYF.

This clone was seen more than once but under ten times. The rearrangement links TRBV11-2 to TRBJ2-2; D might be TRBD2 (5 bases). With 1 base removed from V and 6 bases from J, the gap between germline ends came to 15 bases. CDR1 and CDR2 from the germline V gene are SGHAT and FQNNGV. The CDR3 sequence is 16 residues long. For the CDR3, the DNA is TGTGCCAGCAGCTTAGCCTTGACCCGCGGGTCCGGGGAGCTGTTTTTT. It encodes CASSLALTRGSGELFF.

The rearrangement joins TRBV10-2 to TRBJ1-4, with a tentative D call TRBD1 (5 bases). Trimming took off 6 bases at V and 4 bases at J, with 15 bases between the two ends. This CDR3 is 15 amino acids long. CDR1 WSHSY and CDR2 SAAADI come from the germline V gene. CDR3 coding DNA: TGCGCCAGCAGCCCACAGGCGGTGATTAATGAAAAACTGTTTTTT. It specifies CASSPQAVINEKLFF.

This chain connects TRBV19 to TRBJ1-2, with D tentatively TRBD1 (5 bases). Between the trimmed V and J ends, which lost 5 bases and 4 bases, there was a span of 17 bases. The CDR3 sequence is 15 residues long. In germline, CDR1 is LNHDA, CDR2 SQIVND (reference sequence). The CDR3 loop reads CASSVQAVDGYGYTF. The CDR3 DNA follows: TGTGCCAGTAGTGTACAGGCGGTGGACGGCTATGGCTACACCTTC.

The DNA of the CDR3 is TGTGCCAGCAGCCAACCGGGACAGGGGGACGATGGCTACACCTTC. This gives the protein CASSQPGQGDDGYTF. V and J are TRBV16 and TRBJ1-2, with TRBD1 identical over 11 bases. Germline loops: CDR1 KGHSY, CDR2 FQNENV. Trimming at V came to 2 bases and at J to 6 bases, leaving 5 bases not matched to a gene. The CDR3 consists of 15 residues.

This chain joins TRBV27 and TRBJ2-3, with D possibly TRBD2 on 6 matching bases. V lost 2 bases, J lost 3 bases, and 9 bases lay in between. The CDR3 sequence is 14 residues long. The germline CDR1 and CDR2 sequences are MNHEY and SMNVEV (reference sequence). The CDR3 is CASSLTGTTDTQYF. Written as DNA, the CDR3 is TGTGCCAGCAGTTTAACGGGGACTACAGATACGCAGTATTTT.

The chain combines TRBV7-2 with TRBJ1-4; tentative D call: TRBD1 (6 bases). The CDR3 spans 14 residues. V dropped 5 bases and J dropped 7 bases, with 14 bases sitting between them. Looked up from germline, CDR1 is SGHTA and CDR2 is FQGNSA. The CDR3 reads CASSPIGGREKLFF. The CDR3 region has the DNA TGTGCCAGCAGCCCTATTGGGGGGCGTGAAAAACTGTTTTTT.

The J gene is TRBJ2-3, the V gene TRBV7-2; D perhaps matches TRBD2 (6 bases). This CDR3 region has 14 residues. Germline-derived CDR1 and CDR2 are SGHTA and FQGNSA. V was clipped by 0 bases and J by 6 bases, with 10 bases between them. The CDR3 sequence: CASSLASGGDTQYF. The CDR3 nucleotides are TGTGCCAGCAGCTTAGCCTCTGGGGGGGATACGCAGTATTTT.

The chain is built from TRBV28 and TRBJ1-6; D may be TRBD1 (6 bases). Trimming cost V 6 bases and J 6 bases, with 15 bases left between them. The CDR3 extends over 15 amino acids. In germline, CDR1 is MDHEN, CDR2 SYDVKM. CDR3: CASRRARTVNSPLHF. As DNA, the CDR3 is TGTGCCAGCAGGCGGGCCCGGACAGTTAATTCACCCCTCCACTTT.

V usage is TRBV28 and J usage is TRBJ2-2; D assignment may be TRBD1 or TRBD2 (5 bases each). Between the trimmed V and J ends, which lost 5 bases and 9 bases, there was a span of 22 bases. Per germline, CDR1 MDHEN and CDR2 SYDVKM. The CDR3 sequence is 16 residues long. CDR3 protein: CASSRGSPREYRELFF. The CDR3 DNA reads TGTGCCAGCAGTCGCGGGTCCCCCAGGGAGTATAGGGAGCTGTTTTTT.

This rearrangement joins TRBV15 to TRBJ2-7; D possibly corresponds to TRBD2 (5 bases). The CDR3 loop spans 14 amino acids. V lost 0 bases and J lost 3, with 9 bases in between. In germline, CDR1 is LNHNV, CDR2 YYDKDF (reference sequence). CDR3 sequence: CATSRDAGNYEQYF. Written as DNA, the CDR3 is TGTGCCACCAGCAGAGATGCGGGCAACTACGAGCAGTACTTC. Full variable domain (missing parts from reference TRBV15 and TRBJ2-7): DAMVIQNPRYQVTQFGKPVTLSCSQTLNHNVMYWYQQKSSQAPKLLFHYYDKDFNNEADTPDNFQSRRPNTSFCFLDIRSPGLGDTAMYLCATSRDAGNYEQYFGPGTRLTVT.

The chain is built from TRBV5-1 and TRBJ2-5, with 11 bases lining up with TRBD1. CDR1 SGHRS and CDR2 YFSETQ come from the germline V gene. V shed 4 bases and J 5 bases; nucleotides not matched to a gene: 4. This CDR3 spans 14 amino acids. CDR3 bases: TGCGCCAGCAGCCCGGGGACAGGGGGGGAGACCCAGTACTTC. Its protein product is CASSPGTGGETQYF.

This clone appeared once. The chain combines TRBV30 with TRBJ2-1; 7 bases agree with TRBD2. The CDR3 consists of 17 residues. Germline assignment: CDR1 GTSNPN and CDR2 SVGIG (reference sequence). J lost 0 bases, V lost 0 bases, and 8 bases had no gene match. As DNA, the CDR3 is TGTGCCTGGAGTGTATGGGTGGGAGGGGTCTCCTACAATGAGCAGTTCTTC. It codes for CAWSVWVGGVSYNEQFF.

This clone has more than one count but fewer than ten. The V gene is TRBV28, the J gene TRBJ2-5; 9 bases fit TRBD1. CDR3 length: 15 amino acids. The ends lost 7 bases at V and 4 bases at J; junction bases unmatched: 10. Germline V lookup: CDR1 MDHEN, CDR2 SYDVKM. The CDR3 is CASTALTGGAETQYF. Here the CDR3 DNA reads TGTGCCAGCACCGCTCTAACAGGGGGCGCAGAGACCCAGTACTTC.

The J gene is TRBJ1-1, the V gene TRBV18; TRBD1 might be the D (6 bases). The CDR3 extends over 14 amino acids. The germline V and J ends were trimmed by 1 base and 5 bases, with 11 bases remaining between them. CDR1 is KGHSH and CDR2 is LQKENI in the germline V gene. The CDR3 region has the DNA TGTGCCAGCTCACCACGTCCAGGGGATACTGAAGCTTTCTTT. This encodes CASSPRPGDTEAFF.

This CDR3 is CASSSTGRVKNSPLHF. CDR3 coding DNA: TGTGCCAGCAGTTCAACGGGACGGGTGAAAAATTCACCCCTCCACTTT. J is TRBJ1-6 and V is TRBV28, with a possible D match to TRBD1 (5 bases). The length of the CDR3 is 16 residues. Trimming left V 4 bases short and J 7 bases short, with 17 bases between. CDR1 and CDR2 from the germline V gene are MDHEN and SYDVKM.

The CDR3 here is CSVDWGRDEQYF. The CDR3 region has the DNA TGCAGCGTTGATTGGGGGCGAGATGAGCAGTACTTC. The chain is built from TRBV29-1 and TRBJ2-7; a possible D gene is TRBD1 (6 bases). The germline CDR1 and CDR2 sequences are SQVTM and ANQGSEA. This CDR3 has 12 residues. Trimming took off 3 bases at V and 7 bases at J, with 13 bases between the two ends.

The CDR3 bases are TGTGCTAGTGGTCGCTCTGGGGTGACTGAAGCTTTCTTT. Its protein is CASGRSGVTEAFF. The chain joins TRBV12-5 to TRBJ1-1; D remains unclear. V shed 5 bases and J shed 5 bases, with 12 bases lying between them. Germline loops: CDR1 LGHNT, CDR2 FRNRAP. This CDR3 is 13 amino acids long.

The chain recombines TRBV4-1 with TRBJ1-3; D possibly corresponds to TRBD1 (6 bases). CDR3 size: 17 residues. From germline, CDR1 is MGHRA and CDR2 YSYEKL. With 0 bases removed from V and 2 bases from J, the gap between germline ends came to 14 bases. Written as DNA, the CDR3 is TGCGCCAGCAGCCAAGATACAGGGAATGACGCTGGAAACACCATATATTTT. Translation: CASSQDTGNDAGNTIYF.

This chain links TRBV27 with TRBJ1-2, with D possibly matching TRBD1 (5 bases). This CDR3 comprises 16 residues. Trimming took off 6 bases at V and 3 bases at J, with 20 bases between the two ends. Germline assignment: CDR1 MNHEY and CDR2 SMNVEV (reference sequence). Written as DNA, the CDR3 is TGTGCCAGCAGCCCCTGGGGACCTCAGGACCACTATGGCTACACCTTC. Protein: CASSPWGPQDHYGYTF.

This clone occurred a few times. The CDR3 reads CASSVGSQAGNTIYF. The DNA for the CDR3 is TGTGCCAGCAGCGTAGGTTCGCAGGCTGGAAACACCATATATTTT. The chain combines TRBV9 with TRBJ1-3; D is undetermined. CDR1 and CDR2 (germline): SGDLS, YYNGEE. Trimming stripped 0 bases from V and 2 bases from J, with 9 bases between. The CDR3 has 15 residues.

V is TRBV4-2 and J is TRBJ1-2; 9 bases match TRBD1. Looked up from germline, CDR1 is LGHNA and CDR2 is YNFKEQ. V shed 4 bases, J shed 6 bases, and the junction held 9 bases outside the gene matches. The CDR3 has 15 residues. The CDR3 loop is CASSPPLDRGDGYTF. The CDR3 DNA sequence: TGTGCCAGCAGCCCCCCCCTCGACAGGGGGGATGGCTACACCTTC.

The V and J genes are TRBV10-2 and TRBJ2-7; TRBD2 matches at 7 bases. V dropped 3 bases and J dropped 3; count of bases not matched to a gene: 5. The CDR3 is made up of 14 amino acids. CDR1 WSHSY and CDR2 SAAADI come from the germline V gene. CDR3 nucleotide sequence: TGCGCCAGCAGTGATACCGGGACTAACTACGAGCAGTACTTC. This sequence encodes CASSDTGTNYEQYF.